The 3 T cell receptor beta chains listed next were all sequenced from one sample in a study of CD8 T cells in ankylosing spondylitis. From the 5' RACE reads, TCRdb called clonotypes with MiXCR, one entry per CDR3 protein. This sample has about 340,000 distinct CDR3 sequences, with roughly 20% found just once. Sequencing was done on a sample of blood, either unsorted or a sorted T cell fraction (not recorded which). These receptors came from a male donor with ankylosing spondylitis or in good health (not recorded which).

This chain uses TRBV6-5 with TRBJ1-1; TRBD1 agrees at 8 bases. V shed 6 bases and J 1 base; nucleotides not matched to a gene: 10. CDR1 MNHEY and CDR2 SVGAGI come from the germline V gene. This CDR3 comprises 16 residues. The CDR3 bases are TGTGCCAGCAGGTTACTCGGACAGGGCGGGAACACTGAAGCTTTCTTT. This codes for CASRLLGQGGNTEAFF.

The V and J genes are TRBV2 and TRBJ1-2; 9 bases align to TRBD1. The CDR3 totals 14 residues. V lost 6 bases, J lost 7 bases, and 9 bases stayed unmatched. The germline V gene encodes CDR1 SNHLY and CDR2 FYNNEI. CDR3 region: CASRTGTGSGGYTF. As DNA, the CDR3 is TGTGCCAGCAGAACCGGGACAGGGTCCGGTGGCTACACCTTC.

This clonotype was seen a few times. V gene TRBV12-3 or TRBV12-4 combines with J gene TRBJ2-5; D may correspond to TRBD1 or TRBD2 (5 bases each). The CDR3 loop spans 14 amino acids. The ends were cut back, 1 base at V and 7 bases at J, with 13 bases in the middle. CDR3 residues: CASSLGARGVTQYF. CDR3 in DNA: TGTGCCAGCAGTTTAGGGGCCCGAGGGGTGACCCAGTACTTC.